This entry lists 27 T cell receptor beta chains sequenced from one sample in a study of T cell responses to AZD1222 COVID-19 vaccine. Assay used: immunoSEQ multiplex PCR; TCRdb lists only in-frame clones, some missing. The table has 120,000 to 150,000 clones, roughly nine tenths seen once. The sequenced sample was peripheral blood, obtained 28 days after the second AZD1222 dose. All receptors come from an adult who received the AZD1222 COVID-19 vaccine.

The chain links TRBV6-4 to TRBJ2-6; D not certain. The V gene lost 2 bases and the J gene lost 2 bases, with 7 bases spanning the gap. The CDR3 sequence is 15 residues long. Germline V gene data show CDR1 as MRHNA and CDR2 as SNTAGT. In DNA form, the CDR3 reads TGTGCCAGCAGTGACCGGGTTACTGGGGCCAACGTCCTGACTTTC. Amino acid sequence: CASSDRVTGANVLTF.

The J gene is TRBJ1-4, the V gene TRBV18; D is ambiguous. The ends were cut back, 3 bases at V and 5 bases at J, with 7 bases in the middle. Germline CDR1 reads KGHSH; CDR2 reads LQKENI. There are 13 residues in the CDR3. The CDR3 loop is CASSPIRNEKLFF. The CDR3 DNA follows: TGTGCCAGCTCACCCATAAGGAATGAAAAACTGTTTTTT.

The chain combines TRBV12-3 or TRBV12-4 with TRBJ2-1, with D hard to call. The CDR3 extends over 12 amino acids. The V and J ends lost 10 bases and 1 base respectively, with 8 bases between them. CDR3 protein: CATTGSYNEQFF. CDR3 bases: TGTGCCACCACGGGTTCCTACAATGAGCAGTTCTTC.

Details on this clone: Within the sample, other DNA sequences also encode this same CDR3. The chain uses TRBV9 and TRBJ1-1, with a tentative D call TRBD1 (5 bases). In germline, CDR1 is SGDLS, CDR2 YYNGEE. This CDR3 has 12 residues. The germline V and J ends were trimmed by 2 bases and 7 bases, with 9 bases remaining between them. The CDR3 loop is CASSVSGSEAFF. CDR3 sequence (DNA): TGTGCCAGCAGCGTTTCAGGGAGTGAAGCTTTCTTT.

This chain connects TRBV28 to TRBJ1-4, with unresolved D. Trimming cost V 7 bases and J 4 bases, with 7 bases left between them. The CDR3 runs to 12 residues. The germline V gene encodes CDR1 MDHEN and CDR2 SYDVKM. The DNA of the CDR3 is TGTGCCAGCAAGTCCATTAATGAAAAACTGTTTTTT. Its translation: CASKSINEKLFF.

The V gene is TRBV30, the J gene TRBJ1-2; the D gene is possibly TRBD1 (6 bases). V lost 3 bases and J lost 9, with 17 bases in between. CDR1 and CDR2 from the germline V gene are GTSNPN and SVGIG (reference sequence). This CDR3 spans 13 amino acids. This CDR3 reads CAWSLSTGLRYTF. The DNA for the CDR3 is TGTGCCTGGAGCCTCTCTACAGGGTTGCGCTACACCTTC.

The chain carries TRBV10-1 and TRBJ1-4; a possible D gene is TRBD1 (5 bases). The CDR3 has 17 residues. V lost 4 bases, J lost 7 bases, and 22 bases lay in between. The germline CDR1 and CDR2 sequences are WNHNN and SYGVQD (reference sequence). The CDR3 bases are TGCGCCAGCAGTGCCCGGCCCCGGGGGGAAGTCTGTGAAAAACTGTTTTTT. This translates into CASSARPRGEVCEKLFF.

The chain combines TRBV7-7 with TRBJ2-1, with TRBD1 as a possible D gene (6 bases). This CDR3 contains 15 residues. The germline gives CDR1 SSHAT, CDR2 FNYEAQ (reference sequence). The V end was cut by 1 base, the J end by 8 bases, with 15 bases between. In nucleotides, the CDR3 is TGTGCCAGCAGCTTAGGACAGGTTGTGGGGGATGAGCAGTTCTTC. Encoded protein: CASSLGQVVGDEQFF.

The chain recombines TRBV5-1 with TRBJ2-6; the D is unclear. Trimming took 0 bases from V and 3 from J, leaving 16 bases between them. Per the germline V gene, CDR1 is SGHRS and CDR2 is YFSETQ. The CDR3 covers 18 residues. In DNA, the CDR3 is TGCGCCAGCAGCTTGGCCCCATTCCGAGGAAGTGGGGCCAACGTCCTGACTTTC. Encoded protein: CASSLAPFRGSGANVLTF.

The V gene is TRBV11-3, the J gene TRBJ1-1, with D perhaps TRBD1 (5 bases). The germline V gene encodes CDR1 SGHNT and CDR2 YENEEA. V dropped 4 bases and J dropped 1 base, with 13 bases sitting between them. The CDR3 covers 15 residues. The CDR3 nucleotides are TGTGCCAGCAGCTCCAGACAGTCGCCGAACACTGAAGCTTTCTTT. It is translated as CASSSRQSPNTEAFF.

The chain couples TRBV11-2 to TRBJ2-7, with TRBD2 identical over 7 bases. Germline assignment: CDR1 SGHAT and CDR2 FQNNGV. The CDR3 totals 14 residues. Trimming at V came to 1 base and at J to 9 bases, leaving 9 bases not matched to a gene. The CDR3 bases are TGTGCCAGCAGCTTAGGAGGCGGGAGTGAAGGGCAGTACTTC. It codes for CASSLGGGSEGQYF.

This chain connects TRBV12-3 or TRBV12-4 to TRBJ1-3; no reliable D call. Between the trimmed V and J ends, which lost 1 base and 4 bases, there was a span of 2 bases. The CDR3 totals 12 residues. The CDR3 spells CASSLGGNTIYF. In nucleotides, the CDR3 is TGTGCCAGCAGTTTAGGGGGAAACACCATATATTTT.

The V and J genes are TRBV9 and TRBJ1-2; 7 nucleotides align to TRBD1. The CDR3 totals 15 residues. The ends lost 3 bases at V and 3 bases at J; junction bases unmatched: 8. Germline-derived CDR1 and CDR2 are SGDLS and YYNGEE. CDR3 sequence: CASSASTGWDYGYTF. The CDR3 region has the DNA TGTGCCAGCAGCGCCTCGACAGGGTGGGACTATGGCTACACCTTC.

This clone was recorded once. The rearrangement links TRBV10-2 to TRBJ2-4, with D hard to call. The V end was cut by 6 bases, the J end by 5 bases, with 14 bases between. This CDR3 contains 14 residues. Germline-derived CDR1 and CDR2 are WSHSY and SAAADI. The CDR3 nucleotides read TGCGCCAGCAGAAGGTTATCGAAAGAAAACATTCAGTACTTC. This codes for CASRRLSKENIQYF.

This clone was seen just once. The chain joins TRBV7-6 to TRBJ1-1; TRBD1 is a possible D gene (5 bases). The CDR3 totals 12 residues. CDR1 is SGHVS and CDR2 is FNYEAQ in the germline V gene. V was cut by 1 base and J by 6 bases, with 6 bases left in between. The chain's CDR3 is CASSLVGAEAFF. The CDR3 DNA reads as TGTGCCAGCAGCTTAGTAGGGGCTGAAGCTTTCTTT.

The chain has TRBV7-9 and TRBJ1-5; 7 positions agree with TRBD1. Trimming took 5 bases from V and 5 from J; bases not matched to a gene: 12. The germline CDR1 and CDR2 sequences are SEHNR and FQNEAQ (reference sequence). The CDR3 totals 16 residues. The CDR3 region is CASSTTLGRGYQPQHF. CDR3 DNA sequence: TGTGCCAGCAGCACCACCCTGGGCAGGGGGTATCAGCCCCAGCATTTT.

The chain has TRBV1 and TRBJ2-3; TRBD2, the table's D call, was not compared with the DNA. TRBV1 is an annotated pseudogene. The CDR3 runs 18 residues. CDR3 protein: CTSSQETVVAGPTDTQYF. In DNA, the CDR3 is TGCACCAGCAGCCAAGAAACGGTGGTAGCGGGGCCGACAGATACGCAGTATTTT.

The gene calls are TRBV7-2 and TRBJ1-5; TRBD1 is a possible D gene (6 bases). Trimming cost V 1 base and J 7 bases, with 14 bases left between them. CDR1 and CDR2 (germline): SGHTA, FQGNSA. This CDR3 contains 15 residues. In nucleotides, the CDR3 is TGTGCCAGCAGCTTAGTACAGGGCGCATACCAGCCCCAGCATTTT. Translating it yields CASSLVQGAYQPQHF.

The rearrangement links TRBV19 to TRBJ2-1, with 9 bases matching TRBD2. The germline V gene has CDR1 LNHDA and CDR2 SQIVND (reference sequence). With 3 bases clipped from V and 9 bases from J, the junction kept 15 bases outside the gene matches. The CDR3 is 17 amino acids. In DNA, the CDR3 is TGTGCCAGTAGTATTTCTCGAATAGCGGGGGCCTCCAGTGAGCAGTTCTTC. It is translated as CASSISRIAGASSEQFF.

The rearrangement uses TRBV19 and TRBJ1-5; no clear D. Germline-derived CDR1 and CDR2 are LNHDA and SQIVND (reference sequence). Trimming shortened V by 0 bases and J by 5 bases, and 5 bases separated the two germline ends. The CDR3 runs 13 residues. CDR3 region: CASSIEGYQPQHF. The DNA for the CDR3 is TGTGCCAGTAGTATAGAAGGATATCAGCCCCAGCATTTT.

This rearrangement joins TRBV5-6 to TRBJ1-2, with D perhaps TRBD1 (5 bases). CDR1 is SGHDT and CDR2 is YYEEEE in the germline V gene. V was pared by 5 bases and J by 7 bases, with 15 bases between. The CDR3 is made up of 13 amino acids. CDR3 loop: CASRYRGFGGYTF. In DNA form, the CDR3 reads TGTGCCAGCAGGTATAGGGGATTTGGTGGCTACACCTTC.

V is TRBV3-1 (or the pseudogene TRBV3-2) and J is TRBJ2-1, with 13 bases aligning to TRBD2. The V and J ends lost 0 bases and 10 bases, in that order; junction bases with no gene match: 6. The CDR3 contains 16 residues. The germline gives CDR1 LGHDT, CDR2 YNNKEL (reference sequence). The CDR3 spells CASSQEGVGLAGEQFF. The CDR3 coding sequence is TGTGCCAGCAGCCAAGAGGGGGTGGGACTAGCGGGAGAGCAGTTCTTC.

In nucleotides, the CDR3 is TGTGCCAGCAGCCGGGGGTGGAAACTGTTTTTT. Translating it yields CASSRGWKLFF. The gene calls are TRBV12-3 or TRBV12-4 and TRBJ1-4, with D possibly TRBD1 on 5 matching bases. This CDR3 has 11 amino acids. V gave up 6 bases and J gave up 11 bases, with 10 bases separating them.

The V call is TRBV6-4, the J call TRBJ2-6; the D gene is possibly TRBD1 (5 bases). The ends were cut back, 0 bases at V and 4 bases at J, with 10 bases in the middle. CDR1 and CDR2 from the germline V gene are MRHNA and SNTAGT. The CDR3 covers 16 residues. The CDR3, as DNA: TGTGCCAGCAGTGACTCAGGGGTACCGGGGGCCAACGTCCTGACTTTC. Translating it yields CASSDSGVPGANVLTF.

V is TRBV7-2 and J is TRBJ2-1, with a tentative D call TRBD1 (5 bases). V was pared by 1 base and J by 8 bases, with 9 bases between. This CDR3 comprises 13 residues. Germline V CDR1 and CDR2: SGHTA, FQGNSA. The CDR3 sequence: CASSLGGRDEQFF. The CDR3 bases are TGTGCCAGCAGCTTAGGGGGCAGGGATGAGCAGTTCTTC.

V usage is TRBV5-6 and J usage is TRBJ1-2; TRBD1 matches 7 bases. This CDR3 is 14 amino acids long. Germline-derived CDR1 and CDR2 are SGHDT and YYEEEE. V shed 4 bases, J shed 7 bases, and the junction held 10 bases outside the gene matches. The CDR3 loop reads CASSPKITGVGYTF. CDR3 DNA sequence: TGTGCCAGCAGCCCCAAAATAACAGGGGTTGGCTACACCTTC. Full variable domain (rest looked up from reference TRBV5-6 and TRBJ1-2): DAGVTQSPTHLIKTRGQQVTLRCSPKSGHDTVSWYQQALGQGPQFIFQYYEEEERQRGNFPDRFSGHQFPNYSSELNVNALLLGDSALYLCASSPKITGVGYTFGSGTRLTVV.

The chain combines TRBV19 with TRBJ1-5; 9 positions match TRBD1. Looked up from germline, CDR1 is LNHDA and CDR2 is SQIVND (reference sequence). The CDR3 is 15 residues long. V gave up 1 base and J gave up 7 bases; unmatched junction bases: 5. The DNA for the CDR3 is TGTGCCAGTAGTATAGGGGGACAGGGCTCCCAGCCCCAGCATTTT. It encodes CASSIGGQGSQPQHF.